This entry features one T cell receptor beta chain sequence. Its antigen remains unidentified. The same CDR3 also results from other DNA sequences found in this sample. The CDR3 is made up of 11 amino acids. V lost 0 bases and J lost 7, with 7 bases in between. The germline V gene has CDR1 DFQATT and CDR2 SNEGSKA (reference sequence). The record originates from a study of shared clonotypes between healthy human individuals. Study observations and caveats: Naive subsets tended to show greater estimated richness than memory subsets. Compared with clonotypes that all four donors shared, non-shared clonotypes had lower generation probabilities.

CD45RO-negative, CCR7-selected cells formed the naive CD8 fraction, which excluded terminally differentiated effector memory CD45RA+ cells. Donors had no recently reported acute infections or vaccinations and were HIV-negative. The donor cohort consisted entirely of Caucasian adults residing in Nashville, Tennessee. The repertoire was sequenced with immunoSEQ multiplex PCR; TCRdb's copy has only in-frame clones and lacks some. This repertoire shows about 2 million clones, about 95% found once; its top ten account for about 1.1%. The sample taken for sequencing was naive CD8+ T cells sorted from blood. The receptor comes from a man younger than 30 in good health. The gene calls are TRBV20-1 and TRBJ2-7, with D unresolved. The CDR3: CSARDLGEQYF. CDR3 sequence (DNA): TGCAGTGCTAGAGATCTTGGGGAGCAGTACTTC.